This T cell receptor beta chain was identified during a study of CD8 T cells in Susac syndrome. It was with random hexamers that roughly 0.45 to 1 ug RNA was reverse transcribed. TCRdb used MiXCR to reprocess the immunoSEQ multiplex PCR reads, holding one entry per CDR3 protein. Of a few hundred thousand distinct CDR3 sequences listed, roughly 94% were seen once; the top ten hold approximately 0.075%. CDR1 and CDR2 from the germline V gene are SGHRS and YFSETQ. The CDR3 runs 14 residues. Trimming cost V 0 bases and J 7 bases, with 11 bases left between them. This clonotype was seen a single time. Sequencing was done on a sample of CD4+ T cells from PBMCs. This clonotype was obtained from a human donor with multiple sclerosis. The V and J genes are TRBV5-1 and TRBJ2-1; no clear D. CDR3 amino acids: CASSLVVGMNEQFF. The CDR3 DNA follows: TGCGCCAGCAGCTTGGTGGTAGGGATGAATGAGCAGTTCTTC. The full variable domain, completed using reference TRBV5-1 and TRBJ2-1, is KAGVTQTPRYLIKTRGQQVTLSCSPISGHRSVSWYQQTPGQGLQFLFEYFSETQRNKGNFPGRFSGRQFSNSRSEMNVSTLELGDSALYLCASSLVVGMNEQFFGPGTRLTVL.